The rows below give T cell receptor beta chains drawn from one sample of a study of T cells after posttransplantation cyclophosphamide. Clones were sequenced by immunoSEQ multiplex PCR, and TCRdb holds only the in-frame ones, with some missing. The table shows roughly 30,000 clones, with 85% to 90% occurring only once. Sequenced input: PBMCs. All receptors come from a woman between 35 and 50 years old with a blood cancer, CMV-positive, and with a related stem cell donor. The conserved cysteine and the conserved F or W are not part of the CDR3 here. Each record gives: V gene, J gene, CDR3 protein.

v_gene: TRBV6-1
j_gene: TRBJ1-2
CDR3aa: ASSPGTLGYT

v_gene: TRBV6-5
j_gene: TRBJ1-2
CDR3aa: ASSYGLAGAHRGYT

v_gene: TRBV7-2
j_gene: TRBJ2-1
CDR3aa: ASSPLGREQF

v_gene: TRBV5-1
j_gene: TRBJ2-5
CDR3aa: ASSLAWTGKETQY

v_gene: TRBV11-2
j_gene: TRBJ2-2
CDR3aa: ASTPGGFGELF

v_gene: TRBV7-9
j_gene: TRBJ2-5
CDR3aa: ASSREETQY

v_gene: TRBV28
j_gene: TRBJ1-3
CDR3aa: ASSHRGPAGNTIY

v_gene: TRBV4-2
j_gene: TRBJ2-2
CDR3aa: ASSPAGAGELF

v_gene: TRBV19
j_gene: TRBJ2-7
CDR3aa: ASSTSGTGTYEQY

v_gene: TRBV15
j_gene: TRBJ2-7
CDR3aa: ATSREQGESYEQY

v_gene: TRBV27
j_gene: TRBJ2-3
CDR3aa: ASSWRGGDTQY

v_gene: TRBV27
j_gene: TRBJ2-5
CDR3aa: ASSPGTGLGETQY

v_gene: TRBV29-1
j_gene: TRBJ2-1
CDR3aa: SVAGTSGVNEQF

v_gene: TRBV28
j_gene: TRBJ2-5
CDR3aa: ASSLAGTGRGETQY

v_gene: TRBV6-6
j_gene: TRBJ2-7
CDR3aa: AADRGGYEQY

v_gene: TRBV11-3
j_gene: TRBJ2-3
CDR3aa: ASSKLAGSTDTQY

v_gene: TRBV7-9
j_gene: TRBJ1-4
CDR3aa: ASSLTRGGNEKLF

v_gene: TRBV11-3
j_gene: TRBJ2-7
CDR3aa: ASSLQGAQGHEQY

v_gene: TRBV5-6
j_gene: TRBJ2-7
CDR3aa: ASSSDRGRREQY

v_gene: TRBV4-1
j_gene: TRBJ1-2
CDR3aa: ASSHGQFSNYGYT

v_gene: TRBV6-5
j_gene: TRBJ1-1
CDR3aa: ASSRQRNTEAF

v_gene: TRBV27
j_gene: TRBJ2-7
CDR3aa: ASSSKPGQGRIQY

v_gene: TRBV18
j_gene: TRBJ2-7
CDR3aa: ASSQGQGSYEQY

v_gene: TRBV9
j_gene: TRBJ1-1
CDR3aa: ASSPTGTGDTEAF

v_gene: TRBV2
j_gene: TRBJ1-3
CDR3aa: ASSADRGNTIY

v_gene: TRBV2
j_gene: TRBJ1-2
CDR3aa: ASSVMGGDYGYT

v_gene: TRBV4-1
j_gene: TRBJ1-2
CDR3aa: ASSQVSGEGYT

v_gene: TRBV15
j_gene: TRBJ2-1
CDR3aa: ATSRGYSISEQF

v_gene: TRBV7-6
j_gene: TRBJ2-5
CDR3aa: ASSPRVDSVRGETQY

v_gene: TRBV7-3
j_gene: TRBJ2-1
CDR3aa: ASSLWTSGGGNEQF

v_gene: TRBV4-1
j_gene: TRBJ1-4
CDR3aa: ASRQETGATNEKLF

v_gene: TRBV11-2
j_gene: TRBJ2-3
CDR3aa: ASSHDWPSGGTDTQY

v_gene: TRBV4-1
j_gene: TRBJ2-2
CDR3aa: ASSQQGGGGELF

v_gene: TRBV7-8
j_gene: TRBJ2-1
CDR3aa: ASSFRDSLINEQF

v_gene: TRBV6-5
j_gene: TRBJ1-2
CDR3aa: ASSDTYGYT

v_gene: TRBV15
j_gene: TRBJ1-2
CDR3aa: ATSGEGGAYDGYT

v_gene: TRBV6-1
j_gene: TRBJ2-5
CDR3aa: ASTDGTSLETQY

v_gene: TRBV6-5
j_gene: TRBJ2-7
CDR3aa: ASSRTSVGGEQY

v_gene: TRBV19
j_gene: TRBJ1-1
CDR3aa: ASSMGDRENEAF

v_gene: TRBV7-9
j_gene: TRBJ2-2
CDR3aa: ASSRGQSGELF